This is a list of T cell receptor beta chains from one sample in a study of shared clonotypes between healthy human individuals. Sequenced by immunoSEQ multiplex PCR; TCRdb stores in-frame clones only, minus some. Here the sample spans around 2.5 million clones, approximately 94% being singletons. Input material: naive CD4+ T cells from PBMCs. These receptors all come from a man between 18 and 35 years old in good health. Some clones in this sample may be carry-over from other donors' samples. Both conserved end residues are part of each CDR3. D genes are given only for firm matches. Some rows have no size entry. The others give once, few or many, or a class for an expanded clone.

j_call | clone_size | d_call | v_call | cdr3_nt | cdr3_aa
TRBJ2-7 | . | . | TRBV20-1 | TGCAGTGCTAACCTCCGGCTCGAGCAGTACTTC | CSANLRLEQYF
TRBJ2-1 | . | . | TRBV9 | TGTGCCAGCAGCGTAGGTCTACGTGACAGACTCAATGAGCAGTTCTTC | CASSVGLRDRLNEQFF
TRBJ2-7 | . | . | TRBV19 | TGTGCCAGTAGTATTCCCCTAGCACCAGGCCACGAGCAGTACTTC | CASSIPLAPGHEQYF
TRBJ2-3 | . | . | TRBV9 | TGTGCCAGCAGCGCGCGGACCACAGATACGCAGTATTTT | CASSARTTDTQYF
TRBJ2-7 | . | . | TRBV6-6 | TGTGCCAGCAGCCTCGACAGGAACGAGCAGTACTTC | CASSLDRNEQYF
TRBJ1-2 | once | TRBD1 | TRBV7-2 | TGTGCCAGCAGCCGACAGGGGGGAGGAAAAGGCTACACCTTC | CASSRQGGGKGYTF
TRBJ2-7 | . | . | TRBV28 | TGTGCCAGCACTCCGTCCGACGGACCCTACGAGCAGTACTTC | CASTPSDGPYEQYF
TRBJ2-1 | . | TRBD2 | TRBV27 | TGTGCCAGCAGTTATAGGCTAGCGGGAGCCAAAGAGCAGTTCTTC | CASSYRLAGAKEQFF
TRBJ2-2 | . | . | TRBV18 | TGTGCCAGCTCACCACCGACAGGCACCGGGGAGCTGTTTTTT | CASSPPTGTGELFF
TRBJ2-7 | . | . | TRBV10-3 | TGTGCCACTTCTAGCGACGCCTACGAGCAGTACTTC | CATSSDAYEQYF
TRBJ2-7 | . | . | TRBV28 | TGTGCCAGCACAACACCGGGCGGGATCTACGAGCAGTACTTC | CASTTPGGIYEQYF
TRBJ2-1 | . | . | TRBV28 | TGTGCCAGCAGTGAACGGACAGACTACAATGAGCAGTTCTTC | CASSERTDYNEQFF
TRBJ2-1 | . | . | TRBV4-3 | TGCGCCAGCAGCCATCCGAGGGGTGGTGAGCAGTTCTTC | CASSHPRGGEQFF
TRBJ2-7 | . | TRBD2 | TRBV7-2 | TGTGCCAGCAGCTTAGGGCCTAGCGGGAGGGCTGCCTACGAGCAGTACTTC | CASSLGPSGRAAYEQYF
TRBJ2-2 | . | . | TRBV14 | TGTGCCAGCAGCTTGGGTCTTACTCCTAACACCGGGGAGCTGTTTTTT | CASSLGLTPNTGELFF
TRBJ2-7 | . | TRBD2 | TRBV5-4 | TGTGCCAGCAGCCCCTCTAGCGGGAGGACCTACGAGCAGTACTTC | CASSPSSGRTYEQYF
TRBJ1-4 | . | . | TRBV28 | TGTGCCAGCAGCTTCTTTCGGGAGTTTAATGAAAAACTGTTTTTT | CASSFFREFNEKLFF
TRBJ2-1 | . | . | TRBV27 | TGTGCCAGCAGCTCTCTTCCTTGGGGGGAGTACAATGAGCAGTTCTTC | CASSSLPWGEYNEQFF
TRBJ2-7 | . | . | TRBV9 | TGTGCCAGCAGCGTAGGGGGCAGCAGCTCCTACGAGCAGTACTTC | CASSVGGSSSYEQYF
TRBJ1-1 | . | TRBD1 | TRBV9 | TGTGCCAGCAGCGCGGACAGGGTGGGGGGCACTGAAGCTTTCTTT | CASSADRVGGTEAFF
TRBJ2-7 | . | . | TRBV4-1 | TGCGCCAGCAGCCATCGGCTTGGGGAGCAGTACTTC | CASSHRLGEQYF
TRBJ2-1 | . | TRBD2 | TRBV9 | TGTGCCAGCAGCGTACTCAGTAGCGGGGGCCACAATGAGCAGTTCTTC | CASSVLSSGGHNEQFF
TRBJ1-4 | . | . | TRBV19 | TGTGCCAGTAGTATACGGGGGGCGGCTAATGAAAAACTGTTTTTT | CASSIRGAANEKLFF
TRBJ2-6 | . | . | TRBV5-1 | TGCGCCAGCAGCTTGGAAGTCCGACCTGGGGCCAACGTCCTGACTTTC | CASSLEVRPGANVLTF
TRBJ2-7 | once | . | TRBV28 | TGTGCCAGCAGTTTAAACTGGGTTCCCTACGAGCAGTACTTC | CASSLNWVPYEQYF
TRBJ2-7 | . | . | TRBV5-4 | TGTGCCAGCAGCCAAGGCCGGGACATCTCCTACGAGCAGTACTTC | CASSQGRDISYEQYF
TRBJ1-2 | . | . | TRBV10-3 | TGTGCCATCAGTGAAGCCGACAGAGGACCCTCTAACTATGGCTACACCTTC | CAISEADRGPSNYGYTF
TRBJ2-7 | . | TRBD1 | TRBV28 | TGTGCCAGCAGTTTCTTGGGGACAGGGATGTTGGAGCAGTACTTC | CASSFLGTGMLEQYF
TRBJ2-1 | . | . | TRBV6-1 | TGTGCCAGCAGTGCGGCTCTTGAGCAGTTCTTC | CASSAALEQFF
TRBJ1-5 | . | . | TRBV6-1 | TGTGCCAGCAGTGAATTTGGGGCTAGCAATCAGCCCCAGCATTTT | CASSEFGASNQPQHF
TRBJ1-2 | . | . | TRBV29-1 | TGCAGCGTTACGTCGGGCGACAACTATGGCTACACCTTC | CSVTSGDNYGYTF
TRBJ1-1 | once | . | TRBV5-1 | TGCGCCAGCAGCGGACCAGGGACAGAAGCTTTCTTT | CASSGPGTEAFF
TRBJ2-1 | . | . | TRBV5-1 | TGCGCCAGCAGCTTGGGCGACTACAATGAGCAGTTCTTC | CASSLGDYNEQFF
TRBJ2-7 | . | . | TRBV7-9 | TGTGCCAGCACCCTGGGATCCAGGAGCTACGAGCAGTACTTC | CASTLGSRSYEQYF
TRBJ1-4 | . | . | TRBV6-5 | TGTGCCAGCGCCGGGATAGGGGATGAAAAACTGTTTTTT | CASAGIGDEKLFF
TRBJ2-3 | . | . | TRBV7-9 | TGTGCCAGCAGCTTATACAGCGGAAGAGATACGCAGTATTTT | CASSLYSGRDTQYF
TRBJ2-7 | . | . | TRBV29-1 | TGCAGCGTCCAGGGGTGGGACTACGAGCAGTACTTC | CSVQGWDYEQYF
TRBJ1-1 | few | . | TRBV19 | TGTGCCAGTAGTGTTCGACAGCATAGTGCTTTCTTT | CASSVRQHSAFF
TRBJ2-1 | . | TRBD1 | TRBV15 | TGTGCCACCAGCAGAGCCAGGGGACAGGGGTATGCCAATGAGCAGTTCTTC | CATSRARGQGYANEQFF
TRBJ2-2 | . | TRBD2 | TRBV5-1 | TGCGCCAGCAGTTCTAGCGGAAACACCGGGGAGCTGTTTTTT | CASSSSGNTGELFF
TRBJ2-3 | . | TRBD2 | TRBV28 | TGTGCCAGCAGTTACAGCGGGGCGAGCACAGATACGCAGTATTTT | CASSYSGASTDTQYF
TRBJ1-1 | few | . | TRBV11-2 | TGTGCCAGCAGCCCCCGGGGCAGCGAAGCTTTCTTT | CASSPRGSEAFF
TRBJ2-5 | . | TRBD2 | TRBV27 | TGTGCCAGCAGTTTCCTAGCGGACGAGACCCAGTACTTC | CASSFLADETQYF
TRBJ2-5 | . | . | TRBV28 | TGTGCCAGCAGTTTATCGGGGGCAGAGACCCAGTACTTC | CASSLSGAETQYF
TRBJ1-2 | . | . | TRBV28 | TGTGCCATTCAGTTCGGGGGGCGCCGAGGCTACACCTTC | CAIQFGGRRGYTF
TRBJ1-2 | . | . | TRBV19 | TGTGCCAGTAGTCTTAACTATGGCTACACCTTC | CASSLNYGYTF
TRBJ2-3 | . | TRBD2 | TRBV11-3 | TGTGCCAGCAGCTTAGGACTAGCGGGAATGACAGATACGCAGTATTTT | CASSLGLAGMTDTQYF
TRBJ2-7 | . | TRBD1 | TRBV7-2 | TGTGCCAGCAGTTACAATACGGGTGGACAGGACGAGCAGTACTTC | CASSYNTGGQDEQYF
TRBJ2-5 | . | . | TRBV5-6 | TGTGCCAGCAGCTCCTCGGGGGGCGCGGAGACCCAGTACTTC | CASSSSGGAETQYF
TRBJ2-6 | . | . | TRBV9 | TGTGCCAGCAGGGCAGGGTTATCTGGGGCCAACGTCCTGACTTTC | CASRAGLSGANVLTF